What follows are 13 T cell receptor beta chains derived from one specimen sequenced in a study of blood T cell repertoires in COVID-19. Sequenced by immunoSEQ multiplex PCR; TCRdb stores in-frame clones only, minus some. The table has approximately 180,000 clones, about 85% seen once. Sequenced input: peripheral blood. These TCRs come from a person aged 70 to 85 with COVID-19, enrolled during active disease.

This rearrangement joins TRBV12-3 or TRBV12-4 to TRBJ1-3; D call uncertain. This CDR3 has 13 amino acids. The V gene lost 8 bases and the J gene lost 0 bases, with 8 bases spanning the gap. The CDR3 DNA sequence: TGTGCCAGCCAGCGGAGCTCTGGAAACACCATATATTTT. The encoded protein is CASQRSSGNTIYF.

The chain recombines TRBV6-6 with TRBJ2-1, with 11 bases aligning to TRBD2. The V and J ends lost 2 bases and 9 bases, in that order; junction bases with no gene match: 6. This CDR3 is 15 amino acids long. Looked up from germline, CDR1 is MNHNY and CDR2 is SVGAGI (reference sequence). CDR3 in amino acids: CASSYSSGRASEQFF. The CDR3 DNA reads as TGTGCCAGCAGTTACAGTAGCGGGAGGGCCTCTGAGCAGTTCTTC.

A few counts support this clone. The chain links TRBV3-1 (or the pseudogene TRBV3-2) to TRBJ2-7; 15 bases fit TRBD2. Trimming at V came to 2 bases and at J to 0 bases, leaving 8 bases not matched to a gene. The CDR3 totals 19 residues. Germline loops: CDR1 LGHDT, CDR2 YNNKEL (reference sequence). CDR3 sequence: CASSQPWGTSGRNSYEQYF. The CDR3 coding sequence is TGTGCCAGCAGCCAACCATGGGGGACTAGCGGGAGGAACTCCTACGAGCAGTACTTC.

This clone was counted only a few times. This CDR3 reads CASSEDGLAGGRQFF. CDR3 nucleotide sequence: TGTGCCAGCAGTGAAGACGGACTAGCGGGAGGGCGGCAGTTCTTC. The rearrangement joins TRBV6-1 to TRBJ2-1; 15 bases line up with TRBD2. The trim removed 1 base at V and 12 bases at J, leaving 4 bases unmatched. This CDR3 is built from 15 residues. Germline-derived CDR1 and CDR2 are MNHNS and SASEGT.

The genes are TRBV9 and TRBJ2-2; tentative D call: TRBD1 (5 bases). Germline CDR1 is SGDLS and CDR2 is YYNGEE. The V end was cut by 0 bases, the J end by 0 bases, with 9 bases between. CDR3 length: 16 residues. CDR3 nucleotides: TGTGCCAGCAGCGTAGGCAGGGTTCCGAACACCGGGGAGCTGTTTTTT. Translation: CASSVGRVPNTGELFF. The full variable domain, its missing parts supplied by reference TRBV9 and TRBJ2-2, is DSGVTQTPKHLITATGQRVTLRCSPRSGDLSVYWYQQSLDQGLQFLIQYYNGEERAKGNILERFSAQQFPDLHSELNLSSLELGDSALYFCASSVGRVPNTGELFFGEGSRLTVL.

The chain links TRBV4-1 to TRBJ1-2, with D tentatively TRBD1 (5 bases). The CDR3 has 14 amino acids. V dropped 0 bases and J dropped 4 bases, with 9 bases sitting between them. Germline-derived CDR1 and CDR2 are MGHRA and YSYEKL. CDR3: CASSQDPQVYGYTF. The CDR3 DNA follows: TGCGCCAGCAGCCAAGATCCACAGGTCTATGGCTACACCTTC.

The V gene is TRBV7-9, the J gene TRBJ2-3, with TRBD1 matching 7 bases. J gave up 1 base and V 4 bases, and 11 bases lay outside the gene matches. CDR3 length: 17 residues. CDR1 is SEHNR, CDR2 FQNEAQ, per germline (reference sequence). CDR3 sequence (DNA): TGTGCCAGCAGCTCCCCAATGGTTGGACAGGGCACAGATACGCAGTATTTT. Translated, it gives CASSSPMVGQGTDTQYF.

The CDR3: CASSSATGGKNIQYF. The CDR3 DNA reads TGTGCCAGCAGCTCAGCCACAGGGGGCAAAAACATTCAGTACTTC. The chain uses TRBV7-2 and TRBJ2-4, with 8 nucleotides matching TRBD1. Germline CDR1 SGHTA, CDR2 FQGNSA. The CDR3 totals 15 residues. The trim removed 4 bases at V and 3 bases at J, leaving 5 bases unmatched.

V is TRBV18 and J is TRBJ2-5; 10 nucleotides align to TRBD2. Germline assignment: CDR1 KGHSH and CDR2 LQKENI. V shed 4 bases, J shed 4 bases, and the junction held 9 bases outside the gene matches. The CDR3 is 16 residues long. The CDR3 region is CASSQRTSGAGETQYF. The CDR3 nucleotides read TGTGCCAGCTCACAACGGACTAGCGGTGCGGGAGAGACCCAGTACTTC.

The V call is TRBV5-1, the J call TRBJ1-4; perhaps TRBD1 as D (5 bases). The V end was cut by 7 bases, the J end by 5 bases, with 21 bases between. Germline V gene sequence: CDR1 SGHRS, CDR2 YFSETQ. CDR3 length: 16 residues. CDR3 sequence reads: CASGIGTAGQNEKLFF. CDR3 coding DNA: TGCGCCAGCGGAATCGGGACTGCCGGCCAGAATGAAAAACTGTTTTTT.

V and J are TRBV28 and TRBJ1-3, with D unclear. V lost 6 bases to trimming and J lost 0 bases, with 9 bases between them. The CDR3 totals 14 residues. From germline, CDR1 is MDHEN and CDR2 SYDVKM. Here the CDR3 DNA reads TGTGCCAGCAGCCCTCCGGGCTCTGGAAACACCATATATTTT. Translating gives CASSPPGSGNTIYF.

This rearrangement joins TRBV27 to TRBJ1-6; 7 bases map to TRBD1. The CDR3 runs to 15 residues. CDR1 is MNHEY and CDR2 is SMNVEV in the germline V gene (reference sequence). The V gene end was trimmed by 6 bases and the J gene end by 3 bases; junction bases not matched to a gene: 5. The CDR3 is CASRNPGGYNSPLHF. CDR3 DNA sequence: TGTGCCAGCAGGAATCCAGGGGGCTATAATTCACCCCTCCACTTT.

The chain is built from TRBV7-2 and TRBJ2-2, with TRBD2 identical over 7 bases. Germline trimming cut 5 bases from V and 3 bases from J; bases unmatched to any gene: 6. From germline, CDR1 is SGHTA and CDR2 FQGNSA. This CDR3 region has 15 residues. The CDR3 DNA reads as TGTGCCAGCAGCCCGTATGGGGGGGACACCGGGGAGCTGTTTTTT. Residues: CASSPYGGDTGELFF.